The 2 T cell receptor beta chains in this list originate from one sample, sequenced in a study of cytomegalovirus exposure and HLA in healthy donors. It was with 60 Vbeta and 13 Jbeta primers that the PCR ran. Measured with immunoSEQ multiplex PCR; TCRdb has only the in-frame clones, and not every one. Altogether 150,000 or so clones are present, roughly 80% being singletons, with the ten largest covering roughly an eighth. Sequenced material: PBMCs. These receptors were obtained from a man aged 40-55 years in good health and CMV-seropositive.

This clone was detected a few times. The chain employs TRBV7-6 and TRBJ1-3; 12 bases align to TRBD1. Per germline, CDR1 SGHVS and CDR2 FNYEAQ. This CDR3 spans 19 amino acids. The V gene end was trimmed by 5 bases and the J gene end by 4 bases; junction bases not matched to a gene: 15. This CDR3 is CASSPSLRDRGPRGNTIYF. CDR3 nucleotides: TGTGCCAGCAGCCCGAGCTTACGGGACAGGGGGCCCCGCGGAAACACCATATATTTT.

The V call is TRBV4-2, the J call TRBJ2-1; no clear D gene. The CDR3 length is 12 residues. Germline assignment: CDR1 LGHNA and CDR2 YNFKEQ. V was cut by 2 bases and J by 6 bases, with 5 bases left in between. The CDR3, as DNA: TGTGCCAGCAGCCAATATCCCAATGAGCAGTTCTTC. Protein: CASSQYPNEQFF.